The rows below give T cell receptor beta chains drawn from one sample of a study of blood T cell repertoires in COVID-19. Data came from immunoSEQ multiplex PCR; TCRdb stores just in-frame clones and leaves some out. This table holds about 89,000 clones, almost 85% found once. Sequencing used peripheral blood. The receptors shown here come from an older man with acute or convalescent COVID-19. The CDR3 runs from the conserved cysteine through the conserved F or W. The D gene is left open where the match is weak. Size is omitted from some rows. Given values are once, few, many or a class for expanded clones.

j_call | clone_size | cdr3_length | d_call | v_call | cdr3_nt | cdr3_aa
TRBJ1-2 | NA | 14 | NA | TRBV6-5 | TGTGCCAGCAGAGAGAACCAGGGTATTCATGGCTACACCTTC | CASRENQGIHGYTF
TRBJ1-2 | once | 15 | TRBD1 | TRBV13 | TGTGCCAGCAGCCGTCGGACAGGGGGGTACTATGGCTACACCTTC | CASSRRTGGYYGYTF
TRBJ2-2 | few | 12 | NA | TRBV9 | TGTGCCAGCAGCACGGACACCGGGGAGCTGTTTTTT | CASSTDTGELFF
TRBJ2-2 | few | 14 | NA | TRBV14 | TGTGCCAGCAAAAACCAAGGGGCGTCCGGGGAGCTGTTTTTT | CASKNQGASGELFF
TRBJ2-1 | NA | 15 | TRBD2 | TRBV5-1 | TGCGCCAGCAGCTGGGGCGGGGGAGGCTACAATGAGCAGTTCTTC | CASSWGGGGYNEQFF
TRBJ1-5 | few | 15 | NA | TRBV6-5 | TGTGCCAGCAGTTACTCGCGGGGCGCCGGTCAGCCCCAGCATTTT | CASSYSRGAGQPQHF
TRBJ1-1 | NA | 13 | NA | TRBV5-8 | TGTGCCAGTACGAATTCAGGGGCTTCTGAAGCTTTCTTT | CASTNSGASEAFF
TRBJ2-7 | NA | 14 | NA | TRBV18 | TGTGCCAGCTCACCACCTTACGGGTTGCCCGAGCAGTACTTC | CASSPPYGLPEQYF
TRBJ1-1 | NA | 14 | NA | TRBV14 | TGTGCCAGCAGCGCACGGGGTGGGAACACTGAAGCTTTCTTT | CASSARGGNTEAFF
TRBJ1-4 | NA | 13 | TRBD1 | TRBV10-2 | TGCGCCAGCGGTAACAGGGGGAATGAAAAACTGTTTTTT | CASGNRGNEKLFF
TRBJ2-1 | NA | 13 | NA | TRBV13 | TGTGCCAGCAGCTTGGCCACTAGCTTTGAGCAGTTCTTC | CASSLATSFEQFF